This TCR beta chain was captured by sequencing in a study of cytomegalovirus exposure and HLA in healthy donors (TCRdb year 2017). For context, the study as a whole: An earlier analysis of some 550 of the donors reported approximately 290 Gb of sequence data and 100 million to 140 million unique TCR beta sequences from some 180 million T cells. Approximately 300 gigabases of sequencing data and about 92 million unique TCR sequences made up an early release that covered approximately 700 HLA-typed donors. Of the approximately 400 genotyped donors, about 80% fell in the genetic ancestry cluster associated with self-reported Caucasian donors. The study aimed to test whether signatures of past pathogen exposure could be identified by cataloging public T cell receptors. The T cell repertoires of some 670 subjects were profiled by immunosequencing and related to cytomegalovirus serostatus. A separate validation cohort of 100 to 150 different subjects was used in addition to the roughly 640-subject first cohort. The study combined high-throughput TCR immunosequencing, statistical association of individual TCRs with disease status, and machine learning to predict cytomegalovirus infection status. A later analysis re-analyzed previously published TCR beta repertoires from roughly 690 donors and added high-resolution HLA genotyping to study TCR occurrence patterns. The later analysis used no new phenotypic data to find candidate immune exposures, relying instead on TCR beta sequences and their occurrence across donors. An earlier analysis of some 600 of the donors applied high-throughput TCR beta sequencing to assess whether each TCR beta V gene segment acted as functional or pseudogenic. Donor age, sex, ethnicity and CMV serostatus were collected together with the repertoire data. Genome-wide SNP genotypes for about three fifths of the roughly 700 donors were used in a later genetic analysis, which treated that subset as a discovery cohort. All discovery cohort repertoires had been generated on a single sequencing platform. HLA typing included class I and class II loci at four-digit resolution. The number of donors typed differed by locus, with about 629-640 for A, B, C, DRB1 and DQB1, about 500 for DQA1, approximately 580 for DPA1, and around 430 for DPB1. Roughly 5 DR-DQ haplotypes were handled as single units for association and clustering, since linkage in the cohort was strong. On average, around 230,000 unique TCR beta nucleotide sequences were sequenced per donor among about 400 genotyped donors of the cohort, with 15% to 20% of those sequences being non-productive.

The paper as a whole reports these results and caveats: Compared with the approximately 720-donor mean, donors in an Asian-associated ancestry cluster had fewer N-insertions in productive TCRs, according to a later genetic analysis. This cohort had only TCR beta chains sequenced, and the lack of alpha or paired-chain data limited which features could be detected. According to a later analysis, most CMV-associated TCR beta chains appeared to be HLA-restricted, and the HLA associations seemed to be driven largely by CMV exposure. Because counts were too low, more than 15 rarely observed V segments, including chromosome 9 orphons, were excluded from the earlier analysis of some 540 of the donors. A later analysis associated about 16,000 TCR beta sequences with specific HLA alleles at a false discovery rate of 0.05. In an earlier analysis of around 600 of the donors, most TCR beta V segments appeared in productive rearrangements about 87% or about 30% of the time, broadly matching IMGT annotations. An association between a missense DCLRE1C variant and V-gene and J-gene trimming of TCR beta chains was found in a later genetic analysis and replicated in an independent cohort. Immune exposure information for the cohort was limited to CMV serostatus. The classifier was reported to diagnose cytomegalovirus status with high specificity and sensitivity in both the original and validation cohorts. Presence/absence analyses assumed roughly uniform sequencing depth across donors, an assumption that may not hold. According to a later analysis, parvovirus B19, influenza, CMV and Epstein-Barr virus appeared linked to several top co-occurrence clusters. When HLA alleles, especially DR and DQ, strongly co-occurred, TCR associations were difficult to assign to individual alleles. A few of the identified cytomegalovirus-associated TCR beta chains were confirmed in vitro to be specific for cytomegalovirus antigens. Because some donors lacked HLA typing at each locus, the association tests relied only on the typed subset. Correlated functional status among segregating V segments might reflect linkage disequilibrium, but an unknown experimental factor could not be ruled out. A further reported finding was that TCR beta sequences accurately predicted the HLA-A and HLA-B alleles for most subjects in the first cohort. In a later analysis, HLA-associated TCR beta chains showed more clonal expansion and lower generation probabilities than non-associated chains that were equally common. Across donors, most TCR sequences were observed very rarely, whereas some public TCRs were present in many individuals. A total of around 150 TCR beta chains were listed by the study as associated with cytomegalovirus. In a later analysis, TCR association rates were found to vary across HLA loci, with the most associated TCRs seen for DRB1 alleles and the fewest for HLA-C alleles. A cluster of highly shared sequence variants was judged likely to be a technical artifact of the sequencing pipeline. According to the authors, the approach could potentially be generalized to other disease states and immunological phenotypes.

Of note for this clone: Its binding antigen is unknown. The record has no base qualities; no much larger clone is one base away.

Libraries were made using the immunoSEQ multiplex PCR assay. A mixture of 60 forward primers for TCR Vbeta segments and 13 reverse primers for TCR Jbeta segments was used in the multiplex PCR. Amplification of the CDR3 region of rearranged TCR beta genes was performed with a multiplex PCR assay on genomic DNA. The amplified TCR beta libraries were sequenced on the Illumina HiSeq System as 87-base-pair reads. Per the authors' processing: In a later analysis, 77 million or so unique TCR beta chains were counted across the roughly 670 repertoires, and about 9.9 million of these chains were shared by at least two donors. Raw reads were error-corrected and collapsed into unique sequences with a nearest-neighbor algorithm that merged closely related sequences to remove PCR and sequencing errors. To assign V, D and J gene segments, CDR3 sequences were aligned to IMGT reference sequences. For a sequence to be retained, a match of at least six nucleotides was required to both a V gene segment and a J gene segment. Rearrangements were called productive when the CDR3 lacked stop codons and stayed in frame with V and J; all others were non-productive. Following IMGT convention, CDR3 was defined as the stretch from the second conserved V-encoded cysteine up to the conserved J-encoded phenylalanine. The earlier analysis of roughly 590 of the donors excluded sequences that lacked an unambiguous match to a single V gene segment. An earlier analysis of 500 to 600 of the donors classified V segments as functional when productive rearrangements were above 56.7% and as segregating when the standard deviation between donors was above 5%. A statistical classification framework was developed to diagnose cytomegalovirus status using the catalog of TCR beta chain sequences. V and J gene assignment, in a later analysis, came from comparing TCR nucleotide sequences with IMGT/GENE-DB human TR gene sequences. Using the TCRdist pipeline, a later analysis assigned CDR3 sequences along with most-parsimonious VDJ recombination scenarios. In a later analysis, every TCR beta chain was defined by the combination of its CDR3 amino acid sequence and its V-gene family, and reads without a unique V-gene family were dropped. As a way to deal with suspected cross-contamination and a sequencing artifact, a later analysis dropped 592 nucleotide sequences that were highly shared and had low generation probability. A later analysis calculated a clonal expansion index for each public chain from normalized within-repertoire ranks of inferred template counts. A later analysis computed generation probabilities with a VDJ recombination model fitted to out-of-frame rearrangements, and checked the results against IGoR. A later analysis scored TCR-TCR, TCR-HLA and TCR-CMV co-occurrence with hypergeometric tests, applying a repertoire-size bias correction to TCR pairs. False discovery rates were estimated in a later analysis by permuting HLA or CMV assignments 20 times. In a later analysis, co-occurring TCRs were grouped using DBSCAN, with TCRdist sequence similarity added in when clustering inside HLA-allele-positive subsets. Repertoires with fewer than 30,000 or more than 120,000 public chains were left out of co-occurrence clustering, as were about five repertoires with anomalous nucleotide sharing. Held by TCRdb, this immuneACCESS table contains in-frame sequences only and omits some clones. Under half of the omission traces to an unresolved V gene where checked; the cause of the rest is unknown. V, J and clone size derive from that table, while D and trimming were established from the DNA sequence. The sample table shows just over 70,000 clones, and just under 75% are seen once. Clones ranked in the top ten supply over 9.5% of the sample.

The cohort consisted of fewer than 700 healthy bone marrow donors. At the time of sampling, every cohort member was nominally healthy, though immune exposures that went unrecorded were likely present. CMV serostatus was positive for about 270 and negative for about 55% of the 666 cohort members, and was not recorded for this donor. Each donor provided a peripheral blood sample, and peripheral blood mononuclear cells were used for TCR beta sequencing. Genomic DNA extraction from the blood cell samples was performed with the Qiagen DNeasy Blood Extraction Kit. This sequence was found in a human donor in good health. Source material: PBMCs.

The DNA reads TGCGCCAGCAGCGCTGGACAGATGAACACTGAAGCTTTCTTT. Its translation reads: CASSAGQMNTEAFF. The rearrangement joined TRBV5-1 to TRBJ1-1; the D gene is perhaps TRBD1, from 6 matching bases. Measured from the cysteine to the phenylalanine, the CDR3 is 14 residues long. The DNA shown is the 42-base CDR3, in frame from base 1. CDR1 and CDR2 are drawn from the germline V gene: SGHRS, YFSETQ. At the junction V is shortened by 4 bases and J by 0 bases, with 10 bases in between.